The following is a T cell receptor beta chain sequence with its context. The antigen it binds to is not known. Base qualities are not at hand, and no much larger clone is one base apart. Library method: the immunoSEQ multiplex PCR assay. The table comes from immuneACCESS by way of TCRdb, which keeps in-frame sequences with V and J called. Part of the clones is missing from these tables; in studies checked, under half for an unresolved V gene and the rest for unknown reasons. A total of 50,000 to 70,000 clones appear in this sample, roughly 93% of them only once. The ten largest make up about 1.8% of the sample. The data originate from a study of T cell changes during pregnancy in multiple sclerosis (dated by TCRdb to 2018 to 2020). Study-wide context: The study examined how the T cell repertoire changed over the course of pregnancy in women with multiple sclerosis.

Unmatched junction bases come to 3, with V trimmed by 5 bases and J by 5 bases. CDR1 and CDR2 are drawn from the germline V gene (reference sequence): LNHDA, SQIVND. Measured from the cysteine to the phenylalanine, the CDR3 is 14 residues long. This entry keeps only the CDR3 DNA: 42 bases, framed from base 1. The TCR originated in a female donor with multiple sclerosis, enrolled in a pregnancy study. This chain joins TRBV19 to TRBJ1-4; TRBD1 lines up with 9 middle nucleotides. The specimen was peripheral blood, collected after pregnancy. The CDR3 here reads CASSPGQGNEKLFF. The nucleotides read TGTGCCAGTAGTCCGGGACAGGGAAATGAAAAACTGTTTTTT.